This TCR beta chain was sequenced during a study of T cell changes during pregnancy in multiple sclerosis. Clones were sequenced by immunoSEQ multiplex PCR, and TCRdb holds only the in-frame ones, with some missing. The table records just under 35,000 clones, approximately 91% of them present only once. The sample consisted of peripheral blood, taken in the second trimester of pregnancy. This sequence originates from a female donor in good health, enrolled as a control in a pregnancy study.

This CDR3 is CASSQGLFGEQYF. CDR3 DNA sequence: TGTGCCAGCAGCCAGGGCCTCTTCGGCGAGCAGTACTTC. The V call is TRBV7-7, the J call TRBJ2-7; perhaps TRBD1 as D (5 bases). The V end lost 5 bases, the J end lost 6 bases, and 14 bases lay between the germline ends. CDR1 and CDR2 from the germline V gene are SSHAT and FNYEAQ (reference sequence). The CDR3 has 13 amino acids.